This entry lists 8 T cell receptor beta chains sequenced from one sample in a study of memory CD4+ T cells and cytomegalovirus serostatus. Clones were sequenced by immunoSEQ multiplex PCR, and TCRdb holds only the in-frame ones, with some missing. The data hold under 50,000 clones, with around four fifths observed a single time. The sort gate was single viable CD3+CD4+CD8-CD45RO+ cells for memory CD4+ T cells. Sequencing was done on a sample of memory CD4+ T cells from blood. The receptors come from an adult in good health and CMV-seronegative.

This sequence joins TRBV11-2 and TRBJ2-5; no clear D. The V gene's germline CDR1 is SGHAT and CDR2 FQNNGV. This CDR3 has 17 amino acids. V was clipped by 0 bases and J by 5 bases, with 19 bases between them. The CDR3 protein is CASSLDRLPRRIETQYF. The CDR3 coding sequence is TGTGCCAGCAGCTTAGATAGGCTCCCGCGAAGGATCGAGACCCAGTACTTC. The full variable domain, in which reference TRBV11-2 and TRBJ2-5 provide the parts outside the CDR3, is EAGVAQSPRYKIIEKRQSVAFWCNPISGHATLYWYQQILGQGPKLLIQFQNNGVVDDSQLPKDRFSAERLKGVDSTLKIQPAKLEDSAVYLCASSLDRLPRRIETQYFGPGTRLLVL.

This CDR3 reads CSVGTSYEQYF. Here the CDR3 DNA reads TGCAGCGTTGGCACTTCCTACGAGCAGTACTTC. The rearrangement uses TRBV29-1 and TRBJ2-7; D not certain. CDR1 and CDR2 (germline): SQVTM, ANQGSEA. V dropped 4 bases and J dropped 1 base, with 5 bases sitting between them. The CDR3 runs to 11 residues.

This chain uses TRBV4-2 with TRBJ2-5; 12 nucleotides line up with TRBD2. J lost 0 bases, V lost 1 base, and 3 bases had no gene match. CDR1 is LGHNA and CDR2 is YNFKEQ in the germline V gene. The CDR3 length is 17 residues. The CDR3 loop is CASSQGRLAGDQETQYF. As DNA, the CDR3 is TGTGCCAGCAGCCAAGGGCGACTAGCGGGGGACCAAGAGACCCAGTACTTC.

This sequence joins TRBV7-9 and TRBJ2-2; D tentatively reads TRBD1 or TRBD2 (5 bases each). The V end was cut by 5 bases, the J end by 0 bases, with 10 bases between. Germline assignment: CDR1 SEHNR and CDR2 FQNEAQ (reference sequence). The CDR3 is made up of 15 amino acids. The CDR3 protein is CASSPGDANTGELFF. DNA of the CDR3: TGTGCCAGCAGCCCCGGGGACGCGAACACCGGGGAGCTGTTTTTT.

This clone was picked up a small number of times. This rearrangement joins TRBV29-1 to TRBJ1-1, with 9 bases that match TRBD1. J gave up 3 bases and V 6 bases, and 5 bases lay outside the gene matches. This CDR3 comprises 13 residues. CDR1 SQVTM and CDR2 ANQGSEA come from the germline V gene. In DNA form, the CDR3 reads TGCAGCGTAGGGACAGGGAGGGACACTGAAGCTTTCTTT. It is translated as CSVGTGRDTEAFF.

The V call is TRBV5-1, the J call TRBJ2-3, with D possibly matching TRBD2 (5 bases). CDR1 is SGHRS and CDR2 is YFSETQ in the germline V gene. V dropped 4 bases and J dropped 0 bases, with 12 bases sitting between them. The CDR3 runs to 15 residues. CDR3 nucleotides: TGCGCCAGCAGCCCGCGGGTGGTGAGCACAGATACGCAGTATTTT. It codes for CASSPRVVSTDTQYF.

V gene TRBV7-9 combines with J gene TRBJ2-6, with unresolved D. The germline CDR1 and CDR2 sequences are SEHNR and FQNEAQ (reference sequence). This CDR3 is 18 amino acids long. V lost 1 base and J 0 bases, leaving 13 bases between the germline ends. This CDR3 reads CASSLESSLGSGANVLTF. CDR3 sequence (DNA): TGTGCCAGCAGCTTAGAAAGTTCCCTAGGCTCTGGGGCCAACGTCCTGACTTTC.

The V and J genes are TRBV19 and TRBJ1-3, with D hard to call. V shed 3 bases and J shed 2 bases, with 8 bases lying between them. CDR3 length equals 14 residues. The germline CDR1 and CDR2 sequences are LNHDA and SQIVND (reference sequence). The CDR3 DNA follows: TGTGCCAGTAGTATGCGAACAACTGGAAACACCATATATTTT. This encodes CASSMRTTGNTIYF. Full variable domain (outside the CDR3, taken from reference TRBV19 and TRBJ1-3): DGGITQSPKYLFRKEGQNVTLSCEQNLNHDAMYWYRQDPGQGLRLIYYSQIVNDFQKGDIAEGYSVSREKKESFPLTVTSAQKNPTAFYLCASSMRTTGNTIYFGEGSWLTVV.